This T cell receptor beta chain was sequenced for a study of T cells after yellow fever vaccination. MiXCR, applied by TCRdb to the 5' RACE reads, yields one record per CDR3 protein. This table has 500,000 to 700,000 distinct CDR3 sequences, less than 20% appearing once. The CDR3 is made up of 15 amino acids. Germline assignment: CDR1 SGHRS and CDR2 YFSETQ. V shed 2 bases, J shed 8 bases, and the junction held 10 bases outside the gene matches. The starting material was PBMCs, obtained 15 days after the yellow fever booster vaccination. The clonotype was recovered from a man between 25 and 39 years old who received the YFV17D yellow fever vaccine. The chain links TRBV5-1 to TRBJ2-1, with 7 nucleotides matching TRBD2. CDR3 protein: CASSLEGGSGYEQFF. The CDR3 nucleotides read TGCGCCAGCAGCTTAGAAGGCGGGAGCGGCTATGAGCAGTTCTTC.